The present TCR beta chain was sequenced within a study of response to subunit inactivated influenza vaccine. The study, taken as a whole, reports: It was the authors' suggestion that each seasonal influenza vaccination recruits few new T cells.

Notes on this clonotype: The target antigen is unknown.

Using its own MiXCR run on the RT-PCR reads, TCRdb lists one record per CDR3 protein. The table records 500,000 to 550,000 distinct CDR3 sequences, roughly 8.2% of them present only once. The V and J ends lost 4 bases and 2 bases respectively, with 11 bases between them. Germline V CDR1 and CDR2: SGHDN, FVKESK. There are 14 residues in the CDR3. Sequencing was performed on PBMCs from blood, taken approximately 25 months after vaccination. The chain has TRBV14 and TRBJ1-2; unclear D gene. The origin of this receptor is a man aged 45 to 75 who received an inactivated influenza vaccine. CDR3 sequence reads: CASSPLGVNYGYTF. CDR3 nucleotide sequence: TGTGCCAGCAGCCCTCTTGGAGTAAACTATGGCTACACCTTC.